The clone carrying this T cell receptor (beta chain) appeared once. No antigen is known for it. A much larger clone lies a single base off, so this may be a read error. The data belong to a study of tumor-infiltrating lymphocytes in primary liver carcinoma. Study outcomes and limitations: Top-250-clone fractions were significantly higher in tumors than in blood (p = 0.039). Overlap in tumor-adjacent and tumor-blood pairs fell below that of tumor region pairs.

Unsorted whole blood supplied the blood RNA, and germline DNA was isolated too. Germline values: CDR1 SQVTM, CDR2 ANQGSEA. The length of the CDR3 is 17 residues. Starting from approximately 0.45 ug of total RNA, TCR beta cDNA was produced with a primer in the constant region. Slightly modified ARM-PCR served as the procedure for the TCR beta libraries. These libraries came from three rounds of nested multiplex PCR. Each of the first two PCR rounds ran roughly 9 cycles with TRBV1-TRBV30 forward and C-beta reverse primers. Each CDR3 protein is one row after TCRdb ran MiXCR on the multiplex PCR reads. This sample yields around 330,000 distinct CDR3 sequences, of which approximately 60% are seen a single time; more than 8.5% belongs to the top ten.

Sequencing used peripheral blood. The receptor was derived from a man aged 40-50 years with primary liver carcinoma and hepatitis B virus infection. This chain links TRBV29-1 with TRBJ2-6; tentative D call: TRBD1 (6 bases). The DNA for the CDR3 is TGCATCGCCGGTGGGCCGGGACACCCCTCTGGGGCCAACGTCCTGACTTTC. Its translation: CIAGGPGHPSGANVLTF.